Sequencing of this TCR beta chain was carried out in a study of vaccination effects on CD4 cells after COVID-19. Across the whole study: Sample collection from a couple of convalescent patients occurred 16 days and one week before vaccination. Study outcomes and limitations: Convalescents' spike-reactive clones after vaccination were mainly made up of new clones that the vaccine induced.

Assay: immunoSEQ multiplex PCR; the TCRdb copy retains only in-frame clones and omits some. The sample contains under 35,000 clones, under 85% of which appear only once. Ahead of sequencing, the ViraFEST assay grew antigen-specific CD4+ T cells using viral peptide pools. Culture lasted about 11 days before CD4+ T cell isolation. Documented for the person is a PCR-confirmed SARS-CoV-2 infection occurring between March and December 2020. Wells containing approximately 2 million PBMC each were cultured with around 9.1 IU/ml IL-2 and about 10 ug/ml peptides. The authors exchanged half the medium for IL-2 medium on days 3 and 7. Comment on this clone: Its cognate antigen is unknown.

The CDR3 is made up of 13 amino acids. V gave up 2 bases and J gave up 8 bases, with 10 bases separating them. Per the germline V gene, CDR1 is MNHEY and CDR2 is SVGAGI. The source material was CD4+ T cells from PBMCs cultured with a peptide pool, sampled before COVID-19 vaccination. The gene calls are TRBV6-5 and TRBJ1-3; no clear D gene. This receptor was identified in a human donor who had a prior SARS-CoV-2 infection. The CDR3 bases are TGTGCCAGCAGTTACAGTTCCAAGGACACCATATATTTT. The encoded protein is CASSYSSKDTIYF.